The 18 T cell receptor beta chains in this list originate from one sample, sequenced in a study of Ad26.COV2.S vaccination and SARS-CoV-2 variants. Sample treatment: roughly 19 received Ad26.COV2.S at low or high dose, single or two shots; about five received placebo; per-sample allocation not given. Sampling took place 63 days after the first vaccine or placebo injection. Using immunoSEQ multiplex PCR, the repertoire was profiled, and TCRdb retains in-frame clones only, with some absent. The sample has about 370,000 clones; approximately 89% are singletons. The source was peripheral blood, collected in a trial of Ad26.COV2.S vaccine versus placebo. The receptors shown here come from a person aged 18 to 59 who received the Ad26.COV2.S COVID-19 vaccine or a placebo.

V and J are TRBV7-8 and TRBJ2-7; TRBD2 matches at 7 bases. J gave up 0 bases and V 5 bases, and 22 bases lay outside the gene matches. The CDR3 runs 20 residues. CDR1 is SGHVS and CDR2 is FQNEAQ in the germline V gene. CDR3 residues: CASSPRSGAKLAPSSYEQYF. In nucleotides, the CDR3 is TGTGCCAGCAGCCCCCGTTCCGGCGCTAAACTAGCGCCGAGCTCCTACGAGCAGTACTTC.

This clone came up a few times. The chain joins TRBV6-1 to TRBJ2-7, with D possibly TRBD2 on 6 matching bases. The CDR3 consists of 16 residues. Trimming shortened V by 1 base and J by 6 bases, and 19 bases separated the two germline ends. Per the germline V gene, CDR1 is MNHNS and CDR2 is SASEGT. The CDR3 DNA reads TGTGCCAGCAGTGAAGGACCGACTAGGGTTTTAATCGAGCAGTACTTC. This gives the protein CASSEGPTRVLIEQYF.

The chain links TRBV28 to TRBJ1-1, with D hard to call. The V and J ends lost 3 bases and 0 bases respectively, with 5 bases between them. The CDR3 consists of 13 residues. Per the germline V gene, CDR1 is MDHEN and CDR2 is SYDVKM. DNA for the CDR3: TGTGCCAGCAGTTTTTTGGTGAACACTGAAGCTTTCTTT. It yields the protein CASSFLVNTEAFF.

This chain uses TRBV10-3 with TRBJ1-1; D is uncertain. V was pared by 10 bases and J by 0 bases, with 12 bases between. This CDR3 region has 13 residues. The germline V gene has CDR1 ENHRY and CDR2 SYGVKD. This chain's CDR3 is CATLDVMNTEAFF. Here the CDR3 DNA reads TGTGCCACACTGGACGTGATGAACACTGAAGCTTTCTTT.

The chain recombines TRBV28 with TRBJ1-5; a possible D gene is TRBD1 (6 bases). This CDR3 comprises 13 residues. Germline lookup yields CDR1 MDHEN and CDR2 SYDVKM. V was trimmed by 6 bases and J by 3 bases, leaving 9 bases between them. CDR3 in amino acids: CASSHRVNQPQHF. The CDR3 DNA reads as TGTGCCAGCAGCCACAGGGTCAATCAGCCCCAGCATTTT.

Regarding this clone: An end of the junction does not agree with germline; a read error may underlie this. The CDR3, as DNA: TGTGCCAGCAGCTCAAGGTACCACGAGACCCAGTACTTC. This gives the protein CASSSRYHETQYF. The chain has TRBV5-4 and TRBJ2-5; D not certain. CDR1 SGHNT and CDR2 YYREEE come from the germline V gene (reference sequence). This CDR3 comprises 13 residues.

The genes are TRBV14 and TRBJ1-2, with 7 bases matching TRBD1. Trimming took 2 bases from V and 5 from J; bases not matched to a gene: 5. This CDR3 is built from 14 residues. The germline V gene encodes CDR1 SGHDN and CDR2 FVKESK. CDR3 in amino acids: CASSQMGRGYGYTF. In DNA, the CDR3 is TGTGCCAGCAGCCAAATGGGCAGGGGGTATGGCTACACCTTC.

This rearrangement joins TRBV6-5 to TRBJ1-6; a weak D match, TRBD1 (5 bases). This CDR3 has 14 amino acids. Trimming stripped 8 bases from V and 7 bases from J, with 15 bases between. Germline assignment: CDR1 MNHEY and CDR2 SVGAGI. The DNA for the CDR3 is TGTGCCAGCCTAGGGAGGGGTAACAATTCACCCCTCCACTTT. It encodes CASLGRGNNSPLHF.

The genes are TRBV7-8 and TRBJ1-5; D unclear. This CDR3 contains 13 residues. Trimming removed 0 bases at V and 4 bases at J, with 4 bases between. Germline V gene sequence: CDR1 SGHVS, CDR2 FQNEAQ. For the CDR3, the DNA is TGTGCCAGCAGCTTAGCGCCGAATCAGCCCCAGCATTTT. It yields the protein CASSLAPNQPQHF.

As to this clone: Other DNA variants within this sample encode the same CDR3. This sequence joins TRBV5-1 and TRBJ1-1; D ambiguous. The germline gives CDR1 SGHRS, CDR2 YFSETQ. This CDR3 spans 14 amino acids. The V and J ends lost 0 bases and 4 bases respectively, with 10 bases between them. The CDR3 region is CASSLELGSTEAFF. CDR3 coding DNA: TGCGCCAGCAGCTTGGAGTTGGGGAGCACTGAAGCTTTCTTT. Full variable domain (outside the CDR3, taken from reference TRBV5-1 and TRBJ1-1): KAGVTQTPRYLIKTRGQQVTLSCSPISGHRSVSWYQQTPGQGLQFLFEYFSETQRNKGNFPGRFSGRQFSNSRSEMNVSTLELGDSALYLCASSLELGSTEAFFGQGTRLTVV.

CDR3 bases: TGTGCCTGGAATGGTAGAAGGGGTGAGCAGTTCTTC. Residues: CAWNGRRGEQFF. This chain uses TRBV30 with TRBJ2-1; a possible D gene is TRBD1 (5 bases). CDR3 length: 12 residues. V lost 4 bases and J 9 bases, leaving 13 bases between the germline ends. Germline CDR1 reads GTSNPN; CDR2 reads SVGIG (reference sequence).

The V call is TRBV5-1, the J call TRBJ2-1, with D perhaps matching TRBD1 or TRBD2 (5 bases each). The CDR3 is 15 amino acids. The germline V gene encodes CDR1 SGHRS and CDR2 YFSETQ. Between the trimmed V and J ends, which lost 4 bases and 5 bases, there was a span of 16 bases. CDR3 protein: CASSGAGTPDNEQFF. The CDR3, as DNA: TGCGCCAGCAGCGGTGCCGGGACGCCGGACAATGAGCAGTTCTTC.

DNA for the CDR3: TGTGCCAGCAGCCCCGGGGATAGGAGGATCCCCTACGAGCAGTACTTC. It encodes CASSPGDRRIPYEQYF. V usage is TRBV7-3 and J usage is TRBJ2-7; TRBD2 is a possible D gene (5 bases). In germline, CDR1 is SGHTA, CDR2 FQGTGA. CDR3 length equals 16 residues. Trimming left V 5 bases short and J 2 bases short, with 19 bases between.

This clone showed up just a few times. The J gene is TRBJ2-7, the V gene TRBV24-1, with 7 bases matching TRBD1. Germline-derived CDR1 and CDR2 are KGHDR and SFDVKD. The ends lost 4 bases at V and 1 base at J; junction bases unmatched: 3. The CDR3 consists of 14 residues. The DNA for the CDR3 is TGTGCCACCAGTGACTCGGGACAGTCCTACGAGCAGTACTTC. It is translated as CATSDSGQSYEQYF.

The gene calls are TRBV19 and TRBJ2-2; 12 bases map to TRBD2. The CDR3 is 16 residues long. The V and J ends lost 6 bases and 8 bases, in that order; junction bases with no gene match: 10. Germline-derived CDR1 and CDR2 are LNHDA and SQIVND (reference sequence). The CDR3 spells CASSPLAGGGLGELFF. CDR3 sequence (DNA): TGTGCCAGTAGCCCCCTAGCGGGAGGGGGGTTGGGGGAGCTGTTTTTT. Combining the CDR3 with reference TRBV19 and TRBJ2-2 gives the whole variable domain DGGITQSPKYLFRKEGQNVTLSCEQNLNHDAMYWYRQDPGQGLRLIYYSQIVNDFQKGDIAEGYSVSREKKESFPLTVTSAQKNPTAFYLCASSPLAGGGLGELFFGEGSRLTVL.

This sequence joins TRBV28 and TRBJ2-1; 7 nucleotides agree with TRBD2. Germline V gene lookup returns CDR1 MDHEN and CDR2 SYDVKM. With V trimmed by 7 bases and J by 4 bases, 4 bases remained unmatched. The CDR3 length is 13 residues. The CDR3 DNA is TGTGCCAGCACCACTAGCGCTTACAATGAGCAGTTCTTC. Its translation is CASTTSAYNEQFF.

The rearrangement uses TRBV6-6 and TRBJ1-2; perhaps TRBD1 as D (5 bases). V gave up 2 bases and J gave up 6 bases, with 7 bases separating them. The CDR3 sequence is 12 residues long. The germline CDR1 and CDR2 sequences are MNHNY and SVGAGI (reference sequence). The CDR3 is CASSYRGHGYTF. CDR3 DNA: TGTGCCAGCAGTTACAGGGGACATGGCTACACCTTC.

The chain is built from TRBV14 and TRBJ2-7; perhaps TRBD1 as D (6 bases). Per the germline V gene, CDR1 is SGHDN and CDR2 is FVKESK. V was trimmed by 3 bases and J by 3 bases, leaving 15 bases between them. CDR3 length: 15 amino acids. The CDR3 here is CASSQGAWGSYEQYF. In nucleotides, the CDR3 is TGTGCCAGCAGCCAGGGGGCATGGGGGAGCTACGAGCAGTACTTC. Full variable domain (remainder filled in from reference TRBV14 and TRBJ2-7): EAGVTQFPSHSVIEKGQTVTLRCDPISGHDNLYWYRRVMGKEIKFLLHFVKESKQDESGMPNNRFLAERTGGTYSTLKVQPAELEDSGVYFCASSQGAWGSYEQYFGPGTRLTVT.